A selection of T cell receptor beta chains follows, all from one sample in a study of T cell responses to AZD1222 COVID-19 vaccine. Clones were read by immunoSEQ multiplex PCR, and TCRdb kept only the in-frame ones, dropping some. The data hold tens of thousands of clones, with 89% observed a single time. Source: peripheral blood, taken on day 0 of MenACWY control vaccination. The source of these receptors is an adult in good health. Each CDR3 is given with its conserved first and last residue. The order of the fields is D gene, J gene, V gene, CDR3 protein, CDR3 DNA. The D gene is left open where the match is weak.

>TRBD2|TRBJ2-3|TRBV4-1
CASSHPYGLALGTDTQYF
TGCGCCAGCAGCCATCCATACGGACTAGCTCTTGGTACAGATACGCAGTATTTT
>-|TRBJ1-3|TRBV3-1/TRBV3-2
CASSQYGDSSGNTIYF
TGTGCCAGCAGCCAATACGGGGATAGCTCTGGAAACACCATATATTTT
>-|TRBJ1-4|TRBV7-7
CASSPRGAKEKLFF
TGTGCTAGCAGCCCCCGGGGGGCCAAAGAAAAACTGTTTTTT
>TRBD1|TRBJ2-2|TRBV7-9
CAIRDSINTGELFF
TGTGCCATCCGGGACAGCATAAACACCGGGGAGCTGTTTTTT
>TRBD2|TRBJ2-3|TRBV4-1
CASSQAPTSGGPPRDTQYF
TGCGCCAGCAGCCAAGCCCCAACTAGCGGGGGCCCCCCCCGAGATACGCAGTATTTT
>TRBD1|TRBJ1-4|TRBV6-5
CASRRRDRVEKLFF
TGTGCCAGCCGGAGGCGGGACAGGGTTGAAAAACTGTTTTTT
>TRBD2|TRBJ2-1|TRBV19
CASRGAGGGHYNEQFF
TGTGCCAGTAGGGGTGCGGGGGGCGGACACTACAATGAGCAGTTCTTC
>TRBD1|TRBJ1-2|TRBV6-5
CATVRPGQGSYGYTF
TGTGCCACCGTTCGACCGGGACAGGGATCCTATGGCTACACCTTC
>-|TRBJ2-6|TRBV30
CAHLYSGANVLTF
TGTGCCCACCTCTACTCTGGGGCCAACGTCCTGACTTTC
>-|TRBJ2-5|TRBV2
CASRAAETQYF
TGTGCCAGCAGAGCTGCGGAGACCCAGTACTTC
>TRBD1|TRBJ1-4|TRBV5-1
CASSTGQGREKLFF
TGCGCCAGCAGCACGGGACAGGGCCGCGAAAAACTGTTTTTT
>-|TRBJ1-1|TRBV6-5
CASSYLGGAEAFF
TGTGCCAGCAGTTACTTAGGGGGGGCTGAAGCTTTCTTT
>-|TRBJ2-3|TRBV18
CASSPGLGDTQYF
TGTGCCAGCTCACCAGGGTTAGGGGATACGCAGTATTTT
>-|TRBJ1-2|TRBV6-5
CASNPREGGGYGYTF
TGTGCCAGCAATCCTAGGGAGGGCGGCGGCTATGGCTACACCTTC
>TRBD2|TRBJ2-2|TRBV19
CASRTTSGGDTGELFF
TGTGCCAGTAGGACAACTAGCGGGGGAGACACCGGGGAGCTGTTTTTT